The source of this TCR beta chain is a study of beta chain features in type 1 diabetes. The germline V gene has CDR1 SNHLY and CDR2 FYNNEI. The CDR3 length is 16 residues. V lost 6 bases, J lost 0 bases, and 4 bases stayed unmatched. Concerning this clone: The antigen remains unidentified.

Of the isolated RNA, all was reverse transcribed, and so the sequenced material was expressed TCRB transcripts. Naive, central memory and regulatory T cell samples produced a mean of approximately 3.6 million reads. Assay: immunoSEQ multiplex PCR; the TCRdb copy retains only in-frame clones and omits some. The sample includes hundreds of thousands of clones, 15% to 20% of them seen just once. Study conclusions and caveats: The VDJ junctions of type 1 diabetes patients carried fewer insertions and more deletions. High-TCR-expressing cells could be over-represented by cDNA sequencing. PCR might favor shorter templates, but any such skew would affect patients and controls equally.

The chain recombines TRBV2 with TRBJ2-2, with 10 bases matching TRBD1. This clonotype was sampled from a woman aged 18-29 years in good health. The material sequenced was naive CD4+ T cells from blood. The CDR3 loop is CASSSGTGANTGELFF. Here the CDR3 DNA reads TGTGCCAGCAGCTCCGGGACAGGGGCGAACACCGGGGAGCTGTTTTTT.